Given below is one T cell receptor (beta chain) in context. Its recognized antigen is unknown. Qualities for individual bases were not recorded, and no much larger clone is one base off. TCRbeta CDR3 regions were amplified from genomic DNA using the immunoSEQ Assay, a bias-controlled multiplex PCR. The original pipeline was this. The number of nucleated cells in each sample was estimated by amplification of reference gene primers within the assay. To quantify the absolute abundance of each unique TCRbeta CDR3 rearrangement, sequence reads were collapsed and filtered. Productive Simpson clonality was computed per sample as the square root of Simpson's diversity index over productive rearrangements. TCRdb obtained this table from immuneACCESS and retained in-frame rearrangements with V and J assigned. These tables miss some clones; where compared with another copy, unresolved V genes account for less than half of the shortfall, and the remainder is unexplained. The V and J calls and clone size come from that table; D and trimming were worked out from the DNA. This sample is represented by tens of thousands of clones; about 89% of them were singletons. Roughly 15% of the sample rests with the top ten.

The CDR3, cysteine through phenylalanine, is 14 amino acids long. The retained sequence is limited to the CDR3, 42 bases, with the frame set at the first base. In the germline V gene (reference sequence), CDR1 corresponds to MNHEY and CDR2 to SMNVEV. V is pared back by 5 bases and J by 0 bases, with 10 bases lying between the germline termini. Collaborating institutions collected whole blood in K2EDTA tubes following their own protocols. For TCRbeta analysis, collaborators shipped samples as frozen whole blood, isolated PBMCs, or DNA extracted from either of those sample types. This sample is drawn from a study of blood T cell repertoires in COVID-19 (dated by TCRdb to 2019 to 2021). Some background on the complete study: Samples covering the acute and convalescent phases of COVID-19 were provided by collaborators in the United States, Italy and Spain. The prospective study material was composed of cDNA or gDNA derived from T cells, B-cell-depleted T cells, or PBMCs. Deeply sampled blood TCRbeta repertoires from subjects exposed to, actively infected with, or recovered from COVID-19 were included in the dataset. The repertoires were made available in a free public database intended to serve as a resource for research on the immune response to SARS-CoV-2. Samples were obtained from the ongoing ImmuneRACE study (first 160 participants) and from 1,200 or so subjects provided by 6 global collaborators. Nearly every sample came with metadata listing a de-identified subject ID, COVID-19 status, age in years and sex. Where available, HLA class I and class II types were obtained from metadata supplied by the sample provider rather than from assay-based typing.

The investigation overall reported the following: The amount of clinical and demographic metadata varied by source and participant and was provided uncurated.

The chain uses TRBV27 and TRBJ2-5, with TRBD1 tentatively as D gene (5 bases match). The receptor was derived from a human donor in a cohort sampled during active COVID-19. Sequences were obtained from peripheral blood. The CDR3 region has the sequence CASSIGHNQETQYF. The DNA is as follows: TGTGCCAGCAGTATTGGACACAACCAAGAGACCCAGTACTTC.